This T cell receptor beta chain is from a study of T cell changes during pregnancy in multiple sclerosis. Assay used: immunoSEQ multiplex PCR; TCRdb lists only in-frame clones, some missing. The profile covers approximately 100,000 clones, with around 93% appearing a single time and over 0.7% taken by the ten largest. The CDR3 extends over 14 amino acids. The ends lost 5 bases at V and 1 base at J; junction bases unmatched: 5. The germline V gene encodes CDR1 SQVTM and CDR2 ANQGSEA. The sample here was peripheral blood, taken before pregnancy. The chain couples TRBV29-1 to TRBJ2-3, with 8 bases aligning to TRBD2. The origin of this receptor is a female donor with multiple sclerosis, enrolled in a pregnancy study. The CDR3 bases are TGCAGCGTTCTCGGACTAGCAGGCACAGATACGCAGTATTTT. This sequence encodes CSVLGLAGTDTQYF.